Given below is one T cell receptor (beta chain) in context. The antigen is unknown. These data belong to a study of OX40 agonist ivuxolimab in advanced cancers. Study background: An agonistic anti-OX40 (CD134) antibody, ivuxolimab, was used to treat the patients. Patients enrolled in dose escalation were diagnosed with hepatocellular carcinoma, melanoma, renal cell or head and neck cancer.

Sequencing used immunoSEQ multiplex PCR; TCRdb keeps in-frame clones, though not all of them. The table shows tens of thousands of clones, with over 75% occurring only once. This CDR3 is 15 amino acids long. The germline V gene has CDR1 MNHEY and CDR2 SMNVEV (reference sequence). V was clipped by 4 bases and J by 3 bases; unmatched bases: 7. Notes on the study in general: In the expanded peripheral T cells, antigen specificity was never determined.

The specimen comprised CD4+ or CD8+ T cells sorted from blood, sampled in a trial of the OX40 agonist ivuxolimab. The chain links TRBV27 to TRBJ2-3; 7 nucleotides line up with TRBD2. The clonotype comes from an adult with an advanced solid tumor such as melanoma, head and neck, liver or kidney cancer. The CDR3, as DNA: TGTGCCAGCAGTTCCGGACTAGATGGAACAGATACGCAGTATTTT. This codes for CASSSGLDGTDTQYF.